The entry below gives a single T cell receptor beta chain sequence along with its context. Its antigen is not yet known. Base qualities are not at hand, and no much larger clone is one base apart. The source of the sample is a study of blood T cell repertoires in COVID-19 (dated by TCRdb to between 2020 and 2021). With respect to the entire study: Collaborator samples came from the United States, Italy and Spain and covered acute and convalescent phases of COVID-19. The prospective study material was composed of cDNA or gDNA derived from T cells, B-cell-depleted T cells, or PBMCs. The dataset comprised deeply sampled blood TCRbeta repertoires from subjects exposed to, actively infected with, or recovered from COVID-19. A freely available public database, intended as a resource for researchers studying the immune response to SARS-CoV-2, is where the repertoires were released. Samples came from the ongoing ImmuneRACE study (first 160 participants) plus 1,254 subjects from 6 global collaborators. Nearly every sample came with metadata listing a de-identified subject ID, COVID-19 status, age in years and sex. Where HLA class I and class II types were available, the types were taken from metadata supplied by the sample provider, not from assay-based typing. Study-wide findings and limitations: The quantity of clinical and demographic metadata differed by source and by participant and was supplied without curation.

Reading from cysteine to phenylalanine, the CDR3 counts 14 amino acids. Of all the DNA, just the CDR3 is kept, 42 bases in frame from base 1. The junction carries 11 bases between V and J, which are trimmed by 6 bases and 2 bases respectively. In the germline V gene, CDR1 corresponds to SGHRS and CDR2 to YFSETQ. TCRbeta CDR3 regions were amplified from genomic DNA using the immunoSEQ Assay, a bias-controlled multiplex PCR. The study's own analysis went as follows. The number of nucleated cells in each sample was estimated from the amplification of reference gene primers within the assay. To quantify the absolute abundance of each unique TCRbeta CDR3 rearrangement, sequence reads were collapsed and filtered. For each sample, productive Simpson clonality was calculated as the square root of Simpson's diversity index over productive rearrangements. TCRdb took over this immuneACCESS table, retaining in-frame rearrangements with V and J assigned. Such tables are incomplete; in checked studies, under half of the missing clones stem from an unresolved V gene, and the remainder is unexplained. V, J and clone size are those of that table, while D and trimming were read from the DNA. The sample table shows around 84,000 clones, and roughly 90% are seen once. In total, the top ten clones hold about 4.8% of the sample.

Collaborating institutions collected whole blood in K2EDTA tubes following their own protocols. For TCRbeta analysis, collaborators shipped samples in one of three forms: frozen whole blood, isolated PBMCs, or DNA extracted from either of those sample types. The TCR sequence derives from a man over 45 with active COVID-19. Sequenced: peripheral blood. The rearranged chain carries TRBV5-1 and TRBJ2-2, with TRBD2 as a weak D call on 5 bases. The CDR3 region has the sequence CASKTAVNTGELFF. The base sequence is TGCGCCAGCAAAACAGCGGTAAACACCGGGGAGCTGTTTTTT.